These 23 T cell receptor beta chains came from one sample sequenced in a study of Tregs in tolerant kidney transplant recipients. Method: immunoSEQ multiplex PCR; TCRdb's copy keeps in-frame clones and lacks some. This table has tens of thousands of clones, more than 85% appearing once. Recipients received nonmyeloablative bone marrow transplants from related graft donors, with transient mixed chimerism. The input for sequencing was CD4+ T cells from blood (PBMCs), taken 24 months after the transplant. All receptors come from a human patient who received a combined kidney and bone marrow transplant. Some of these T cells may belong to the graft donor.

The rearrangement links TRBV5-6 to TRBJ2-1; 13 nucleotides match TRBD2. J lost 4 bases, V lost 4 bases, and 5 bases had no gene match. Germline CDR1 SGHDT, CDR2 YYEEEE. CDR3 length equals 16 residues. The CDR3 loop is CASSRGLAGPYNEQFF. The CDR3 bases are TGTGCCAGCAGCCGGGGACTAGCGGGACCTTACAATGAGCAGTTCTTC.

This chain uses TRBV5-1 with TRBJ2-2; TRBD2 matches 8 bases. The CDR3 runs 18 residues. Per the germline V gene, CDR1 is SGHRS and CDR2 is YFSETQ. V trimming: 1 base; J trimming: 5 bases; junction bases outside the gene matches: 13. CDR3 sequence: CASSLQSPLTSVTGELFF. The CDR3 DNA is TGCGCCAGCAGCTTGCAATCCCCACTGACTAGCGTGACCGGGGAGCTGTTTTTT. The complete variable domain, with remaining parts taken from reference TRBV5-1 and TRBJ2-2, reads KAGVTQTPRYLIKTRGQQVTLSCSPISGHRSVSWYQQTPGQGLQFLFEYFSETQRNKGNFPGRFSGRQFSNSRSEMNVSTLELGDSALYLCASSLQSPLTSVTGELFFGEGSRLTVL.

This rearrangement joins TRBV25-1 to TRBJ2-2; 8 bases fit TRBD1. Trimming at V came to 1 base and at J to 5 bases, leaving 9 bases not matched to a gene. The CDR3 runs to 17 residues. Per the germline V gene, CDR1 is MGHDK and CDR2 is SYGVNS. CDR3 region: CASSEFGRTGSTGELFF. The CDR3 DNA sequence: TGTGCCAGCAGTGAATTTGGCCGGACAGGGTCAACCGGGGAGCTGTTTTTT.

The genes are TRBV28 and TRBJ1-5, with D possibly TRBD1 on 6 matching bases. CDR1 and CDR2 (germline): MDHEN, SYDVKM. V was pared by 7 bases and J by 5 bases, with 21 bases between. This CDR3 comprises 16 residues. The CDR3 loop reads CASTQGTGTSDQPQHF. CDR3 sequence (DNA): TGTGCCAGCACCCAAGGTACAGGGACCTCTGATCAGCCCCAGCATTTT.

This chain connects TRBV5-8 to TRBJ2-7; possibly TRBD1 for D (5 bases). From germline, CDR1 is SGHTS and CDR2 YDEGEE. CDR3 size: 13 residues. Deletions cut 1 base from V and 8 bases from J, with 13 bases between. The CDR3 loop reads CASSLYQGLQQYF. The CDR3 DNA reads TGTGCCAGCAGCTTGTATCAGGGTCTACAGCAGTACTTC.

Written as DNA, the CDR3 is TGCGCCAGCAGCTCTGGACGGGGCTCCTACGAGCAGTACTTC. Residues: CASSSGRGSYEQYF. The genes are TRBV5-1 and TRBJ2-7, with D maybe TRBD2 (5 bases). V gave up 3 bases and J gave up 0 bases, with 10 bases separating them. Germline-derived CDR1 and CDR2 are SGHRS and YFSETQ. CDR3 length: 14 amino acids.

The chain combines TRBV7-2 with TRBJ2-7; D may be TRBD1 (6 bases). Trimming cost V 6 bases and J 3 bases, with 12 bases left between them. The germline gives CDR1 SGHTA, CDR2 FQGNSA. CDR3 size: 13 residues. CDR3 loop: CASSYGTFYEQYF. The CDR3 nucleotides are TGTGCCAGCAGTTATGGGACATTCTACGAGCAGTACTTC.

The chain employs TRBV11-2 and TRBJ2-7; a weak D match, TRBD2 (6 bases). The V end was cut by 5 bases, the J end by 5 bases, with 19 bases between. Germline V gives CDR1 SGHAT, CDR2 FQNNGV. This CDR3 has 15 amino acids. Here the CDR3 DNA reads TGTGCCAGCAGCGGTCGACTAGGCCCGGCCGACGAGCAGTACTTC. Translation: CASSGRLGPADEQYF.

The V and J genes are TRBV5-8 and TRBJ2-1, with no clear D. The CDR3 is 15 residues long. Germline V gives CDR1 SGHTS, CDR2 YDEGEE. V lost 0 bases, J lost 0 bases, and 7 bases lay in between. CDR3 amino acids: CASSLGLISYNEQFF. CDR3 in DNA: TGTGCCAGCAGCTTGGGACTGATCTCCTACAATGAGCAGTTCTTC. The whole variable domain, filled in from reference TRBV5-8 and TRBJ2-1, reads EAGVTQSPTHLIKTRGQQATLRCSPISGHTSVYWYQQALGLGLQFLLWYDEGEERNRGNFPPRFSGRQFPNYSSELNVNALELEDSALYLCASSLGLISYNEQFFGPGTRLTVL.

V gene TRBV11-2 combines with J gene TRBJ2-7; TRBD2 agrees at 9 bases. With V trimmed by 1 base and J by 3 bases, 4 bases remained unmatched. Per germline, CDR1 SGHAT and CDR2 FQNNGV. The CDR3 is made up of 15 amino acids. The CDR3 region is CASSLGLADLYEQYF. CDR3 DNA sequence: TGTGCCAGCAGCTTAGGACTAGCGGACCTCTACGAGCAGTACTTC.

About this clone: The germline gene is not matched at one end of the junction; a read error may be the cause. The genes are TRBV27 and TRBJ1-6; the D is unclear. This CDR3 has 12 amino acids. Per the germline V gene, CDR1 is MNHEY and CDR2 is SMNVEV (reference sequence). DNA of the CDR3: TGTGCCAGCAGTTACTATAATTCCCCCCTCCACTTT. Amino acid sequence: CASSYYNSPLHF.

CDR3: CASSLGQQYEQYF. In nucleotides, the CDR3 is TGTGCCAGCAGTCTTGGACAGCAATACGAGCAGTACTTC. The chain links TRBV28 to TRBJ2-7, with D perhaps matching TRBD1 (6 bases). Per the germline V gene, CDR1 is MDHEN and CDR2 is SYDVKM. Trimming removed 5 bases from V and 4 bases from J, with 12 bases in between. This CDR3 has 13 residues.

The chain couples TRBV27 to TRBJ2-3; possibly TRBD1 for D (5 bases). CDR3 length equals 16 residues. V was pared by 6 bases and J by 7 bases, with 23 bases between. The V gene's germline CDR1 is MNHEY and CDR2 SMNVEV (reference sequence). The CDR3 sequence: CASSRIAGSLTNTQYF. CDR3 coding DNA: TGTGCCAGCAGCAGAATTGCAGGGTCTCTCACCAATACGCAGTATTTT.

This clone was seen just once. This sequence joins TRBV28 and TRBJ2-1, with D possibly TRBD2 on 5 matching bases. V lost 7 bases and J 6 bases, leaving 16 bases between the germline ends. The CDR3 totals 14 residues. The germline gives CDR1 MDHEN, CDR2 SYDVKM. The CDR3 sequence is CASNQDSAGNEQFF. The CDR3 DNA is TGTGCCAGCAATCAGGATTCGGCGGGCAATGAGCAGTTCTTC.

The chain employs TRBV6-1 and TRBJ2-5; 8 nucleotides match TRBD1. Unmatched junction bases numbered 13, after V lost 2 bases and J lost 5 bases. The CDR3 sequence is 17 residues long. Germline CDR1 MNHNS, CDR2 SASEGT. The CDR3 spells CASSEYKTGATRETQYF. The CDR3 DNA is TGTGCCAGCAGTGAATACAAGACAGGGGCGACCCGGGAGACCCAGTACTTC.

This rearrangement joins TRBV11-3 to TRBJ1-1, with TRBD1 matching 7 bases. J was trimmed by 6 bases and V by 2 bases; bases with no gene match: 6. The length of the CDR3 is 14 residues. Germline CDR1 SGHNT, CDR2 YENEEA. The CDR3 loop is CASSLRTGLAEAFF. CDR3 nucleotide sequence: TGTGCCAGCAGCTTACGGACAGGCCTGGCTGAAGCTTTCTTT.

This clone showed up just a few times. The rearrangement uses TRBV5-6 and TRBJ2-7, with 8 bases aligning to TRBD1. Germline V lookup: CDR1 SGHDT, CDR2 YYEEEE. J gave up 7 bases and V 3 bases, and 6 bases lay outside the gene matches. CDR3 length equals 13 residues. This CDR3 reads CASSSTGVREQYF. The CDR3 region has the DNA TGTGCCAGCAGCTCGACAGGGGTGCGTGAGCAGTACTTC.

CDR3 bases: TGTGCCACCGGGGGGTCGTACAATGAGCAGTTCTTC. It is translated as CATGGSYNEQFF. V and J are TRBV7-2 and TRBJ2-1, with 7 bases fitting TRBD2. This CDR3 spans 12 amino acids. Germline lookup yields CDR1 SGHTA and CDR2 FQGNSA. V was clipped by 10 bases and J by 4 bases; unmatched bases: 4.

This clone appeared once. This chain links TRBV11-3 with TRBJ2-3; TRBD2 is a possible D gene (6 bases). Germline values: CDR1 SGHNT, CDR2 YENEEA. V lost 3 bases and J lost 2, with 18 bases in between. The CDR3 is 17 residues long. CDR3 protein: CASSFFLTRGPTDTQYF. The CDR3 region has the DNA TGTGCCAGCAGCTTTTTTCTGACTAGGGGACCCACAGATACGCAGTATTTT.

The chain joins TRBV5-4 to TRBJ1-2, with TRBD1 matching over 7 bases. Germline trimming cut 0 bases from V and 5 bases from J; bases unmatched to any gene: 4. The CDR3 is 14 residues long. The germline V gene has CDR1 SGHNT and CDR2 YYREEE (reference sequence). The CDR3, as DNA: TGTGCCAGCAGCTTGGCCGTGACAGGGTATGGCTACACCTTC. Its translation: CASSLAVTGYGYTF.

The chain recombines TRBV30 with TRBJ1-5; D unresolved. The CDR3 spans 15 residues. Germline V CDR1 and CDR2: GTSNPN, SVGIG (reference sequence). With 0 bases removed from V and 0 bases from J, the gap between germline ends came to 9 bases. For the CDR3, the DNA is TGTGCCTGGAGTGTTCGGAGAAATAGCAATCAGCCCCAGCATTTT. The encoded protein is CAWSVRRNSNQPQHF.

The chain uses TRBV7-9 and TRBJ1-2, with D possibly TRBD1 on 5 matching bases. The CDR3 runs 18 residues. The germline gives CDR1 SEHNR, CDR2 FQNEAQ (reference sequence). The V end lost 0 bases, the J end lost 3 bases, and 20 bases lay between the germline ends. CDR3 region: CASSLAIAFPGHDYGYTF. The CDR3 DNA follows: TGTGCCAGCAGCTTAGCGATTGCATTTCCAGGGCATGACTATGGCTACACCTTC.

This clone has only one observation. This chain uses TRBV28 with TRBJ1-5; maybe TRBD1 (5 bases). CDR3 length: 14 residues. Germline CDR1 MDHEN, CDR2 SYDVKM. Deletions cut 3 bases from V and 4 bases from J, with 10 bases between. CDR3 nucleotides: TGTGCCAGCAGTTTGATCCAGGGTAATCAGCCCCAGCATTTT. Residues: CASSLIQGNQPQHF.